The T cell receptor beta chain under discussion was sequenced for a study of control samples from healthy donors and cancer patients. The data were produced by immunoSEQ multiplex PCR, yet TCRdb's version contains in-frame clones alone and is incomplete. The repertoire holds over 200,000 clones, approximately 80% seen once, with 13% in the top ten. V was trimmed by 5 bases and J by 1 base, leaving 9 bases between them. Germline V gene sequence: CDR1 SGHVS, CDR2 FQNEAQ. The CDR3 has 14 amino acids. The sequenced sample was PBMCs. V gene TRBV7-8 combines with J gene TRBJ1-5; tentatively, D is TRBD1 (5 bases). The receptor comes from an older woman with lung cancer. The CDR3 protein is CASSPAGSNQPQHF. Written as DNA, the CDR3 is TGTGCCAGCAGCCCTGCAGGGAGCAATCAGCCCCAGCATTTT. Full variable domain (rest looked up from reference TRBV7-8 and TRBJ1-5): GAGVSQSPRYKVAKRGQDVALRCDPISGHVSLFWYQQALGQGPEFLTYFQNEAQLDKSGLPSDRFFAERPEGSVSTLKIQRTQQEDSAVYLCASSPAGSNQPQHFGDGTRLSIL.